The 16 T cell receptor beta chains given below trace back to one sample, sequenced in a study of preoperative IRX-2 immunotherapy in early breast cancer. The treatment here: preoperative locoregional IRX-2 cytokine immunotherapy. Method: immunoSEQ multiplex PCR; TCRdb's copy keeps in-frame clones and lacks some. The sample yields around 35,000 clones, 90% to 95% seen once. Sample acquisition took place from a patient treated with IRX-2 immunotherapy. Source of these receptors: a human donor with breast cancer.

This rearrangement joins TRBV28 to TRBJ1-2, with D hard to call. In germline, CDR1 is MDHEN, CDR2 SYDVKM. V gave up 5 bases and J gave up 1 base, with 17 bases separating them. The CDR3 extends over 16 amino acids. The CDR3 region is CASSPPYTTVNYGYTF. DNA of the CDR3: TGTGCCAGCAGTCCACCCTATACGACGGTTAACTATGGCTACACCTTC.

Only one count was recorded for this clone. The V call is TRBV9, the J call TRBJ2-3, with 16 nucleotides matching TRBD2. Germline assignment: CDR1 SGDLS and CDR2 YYNGEE. The CDR3 sequence is 18 residues long. Trimming took 2 bases from V and 2 from J; bases not matched to a gene: 5. The CDR3 here is CASSVGTSGRALTDTQYF. Written as DNA, the CDR3 is TGTGCCAGCAGCGTTGGGACTAGCGGGAGGGCCCTCACAGATACGCAGTATTTT.

This sequence joins TRBV29-1 and TRBJ2-7, with D unclear. V dropped 6 bases and J dropped 0 bases, with 15 bases sitting between them. Germline-derived CDR1 and CDR2 are SQVTM and ANQGSEA. This CDR3 is built from 14 residues. The CDR3 is CSVSIPGSSYEQYF. CDR3 DNA sequence: TGCAGCGTCTCAATCCCTGGCAGCTCCTACGAGCAGTACTTC.

This clone was observed a handful of times. The CDR3 DNA follows: TGTGCCAGCTCACCCACCGGTAGTAATGACGAGCAGTACTTC. Protein: CASSPTGSNDEQYF. V is TRBV18 and J is TRBJ2-7; no definite D call. V was shortened by 3 bases and J by 5 bases, with 14 bases between the two germline ends. Germline assignment: CDR1 KGHSH and CDR2 LQKENI. CDR3 length: 14 amino acids.

The gene calls are TRBV7-3 and TRBJ1-6; D is unresolved. This CDR3 comprises 15 residues. Germline CDR1 and CDR2: SGHTA and FQGTGA. V was pared by 2 bases and J by 10 bases, with 15 bases between. CDR3 sequence reads: CASSLGPNSGSPLHF. In nucleotides, the CDR3 is TGTGCCAGCAGCTTAGGGCCTAACAGTGGCTCACCCCTCCACTTT. The entire variable domain, with the rest obtained from reference TRBV7-3 and TRBJ1-6, is as follows: GAGVSQTPSNKVTEKGKYVELRCDPISGHTALYWYRQSLGQGPEFLIYFQGTGAADDSGLPNDRFFAVRPEGSVSTLKIQRTERGDSAVYLCASSLGPNSGSPLHFGNGTRLTVT.

The J gene is TRBJ1-3, the V gene TRBV19; 7 bases match TRBD1. Germline V gives CDR1 LNHDA, CDR2 SQIVND (reference sequence). This CDR3 is 15 amino acids long. The junction had 7 bases not matched to a gene; V was cut back by 6 bases and J by 2 bases. The CDR3 bases are TGTGCCAGTAGAATTACAGGGGCTGCTGGAAACACCATATATTTT. Protein sequence: CASRITGAAGNTIYF. The entire variable domain, with the rest obtained from reference TRBV19 and TRBJ1-3, is as follows: DGGITQSPKYLFRKEGQNVTLSCEQNLNHDAMYWYRQDPGQGLRLIYYSQIVNDFQKGDIAEGYSVSREKKESFPLTVTSAQKNPTAFYLCASRITGAAGNTIYFGEGSWLTVV.

The CDR3 DNA is TGTGCCAGCAGCTTAGAACGGGCTAGCGGGAGGGGTTCCTACAATGAGCAGTTCTTC. The encoded protein is CASSLERASGRGSYNEQFF. This rearrangement joins TRBV7-2 to TRBJ2-1; 12 nucleotides match TRBD2. V was pared by 1 base and J by 1 base, with 8 bases of the junction left unmatched. This CDR3 has 19 amino acids. In germline, CDR1 is SGHTA, CDR2 FQGNSA.

The chain links TRBV6-4 to TRBJ2-2; TRBD2 aligns across 13 bases. The CDR3 spans 15 residues. Trimming at V came to 4 bases and at J to 5 bases, leaving 1 base not matched to a gene. Germline V CDR1 and CDR2: MRHNA, SNTAGT. CDR3 residues: CASSGTSGSTGELFF. The CDR3 bases are TGTGCCAGCAGTGGGACTAGCGGGAGTACCGGGGAGCTGTTTTTT.

V is TRBV5-1 and J is TRBJ2-1; 8 positions agree with TRBD2. Looked up from germline, CDR1 is SGHRS and CDR2 is YFSETQ. V lost 4 bases, J lost 10 bases, and 4 bases stayed unmatched. This CDR3 region has 12 residues. CDR3 DNA sequence: TGCGCCAGCAGCCAGACTAGCGAGGAGCAGTTCTTC. It codes for CASSQTSEEQFF.

The V and J genes are TRBV5-1 and TRBJ2-1; tentatively, D is TRBD2 (6 bases). Trimming stripped 0 bases from V and 4 bases from J, with 14 bases between. This CDR3 is built from 16 residues. Germline V lookup: CDR1 SGHRS, CDR2 YFSETQ. The CDR3 loop is CASSLALGGEYNEQFF. DNA for the CDR3: TGCGCCAGCAGCTTGGCGCTCGGCGGGGAATACAATGAGCAGTTCTTC.

As regards this clone: Other DNA variants within this sample encode the same CDR3. This chain links TRBV7-9 with TRBJ1-2; D is possibly TRBD1 (6 bases). CDR1 and CDR2 from the germline V gene are SEHNR and FQNEAQ (reference sequence). The CDR3 consists of 19 residues. V lost 1 base and J lost 0, with 21 bases in between. For the CDR3, the DNA is TGTGCCAGCAGCTTAGAATGGGGGAGGACAGATCCGACTAACTATGGCTACACCTTC. It codes for CASSLEWGRTDPTNYGYTF. Full variable domain (outside the CDR3, taken from reference TRBV7-9 and TRBJ1-2): DTGVSQNPRHKITKRGQNVTFRCDPISEHNRLYWYRQTLGQGPEFLTYFQNEAQLEKSRLLSDRFSAERPKGSFSTLEIQRTEQGDSAMYLCASSLEWGRTDPTNYGYTFGSGTRLTVV.

The genes are TRBV7-3 and TRBJ2-7, with 8 bases aligning to TRBD1. The CDR3 consists of 13 residues. Germline lookup yields CDR1 SGHTA and CDR2 FQGTGA. V shed 5 bases and J 5 bases; nucleotides not matched to a gene: 5. In DNA form, the CDR3 reads TGTGCCAGCAGCCAAGACAGGGGCCACGAGCAGTACTTC. Protein sequence: CASSQDRGHEQYF.

The V call is TRBV27, the J call TRBJ1-2, with 8 bases aligning to TRBD1. The CDR3 is 15 residues long. The junction had 9 bases not matched to a gene; V was cut back by 4 bases and J by 5 bases. The germline gives CDR1 MNHEY, CDR2 SMNVEV (reference sequence). The CDR3 sequence: CASSSQQGGWYGYTF. The CDR3, as DNA: TGTGCCAGCAGTTCCCAACAGGGGGGTTGGTATGGCTACACCTTC.

The rearrangement links TRBV28 to TRBJ2-1; either TRBD1 or TRBD2 may fit D (6 bases each). CDR1 and CDR2 from the germline V gene are MDHEN and SYDVKM. The CDR3 extends over 12 amino acids. Trimming shortened V by 6 bases and J by 9 bases, and 12 bases separated the two germline ends. CDR3 in amino acids: CASSRGGGEQFF. In DNA, the CDR3 is TGTGCCAGCAGCCGAGGAGGGGGTGAGCAGTTCTTC.

The chain couples TRBV21-1 to TRBJ2-2; the D call TRBD1 from the table was never checked on the DNA. TRBV21-1 is a listed pseudogene. The CDR3 length is 13 residues. The chain's CDR3 is CASSKVGPGELFF. The CDR3 region has the DNA TGTGCCAGCAGCAAAGTGGGCCCCGGGGAGCTGTTTTTT.

The chain employs TRBV5-1 and TRBJ2-1; the match to TRBD2 covers 11 bases. In germline, CDR1 is SGHRS, CDR2 YFSETQ. The CDR3 runs to 17 residues. Trimming took 6 bases from V and 10 from J; bases not matched to a gene: 18. The CDR3 region is CASTFSPTGTSGGEQFF. CDR3 nucleotide sequence: TGCGCCAGCACATTTTCACCCACCGGGACTAGCGGAGGAGAGCAGTTCTTC.